This is a list of T cell receptor beta chains from one sample in a study of OX40 agonist ivuxolimab in advanced cancers. Some clones are missing from TCRdb's copy, which holds only in-frame ones; the method was immunoSEQ multiplex PCR. This sample has 72,000 or so clones, with almost 90% found just once. Sequenced here: CD4+ or CD8+ T cells sorted from blood, sampled in a trial of the OX40 agonist ivuxolimab. The receptors originated from an adult with an advanced solid tumor such as melanoma, head and neck, liver or kidney cancer. Both conserved end residues are part of each CDR3. The D gene is left open where the match is weak. Rows may omit the clone size; those that give it use once, few, many or a size class.

j_call v_call cdr3_length d_call clone_size cdr3_nt cdr3_aa
TRBJ2-7 TRBV21-1 16 - - TGTGCCAGCAGCAAGCGAATCCGGGACCTCTTTTACGAGCAGTACTTC CASSKRIRDLFYEQYF
TRBJ2-5 TRBV19 15 TRBD1 - TGTGCCAGTAGTATTGGGACAGTCCAGCAAGAGACCCAGTACTTC CASSIGTVQQETQYF
TRBJ2-2 TRBV2 16 - - TGTGCCAGCAGTGAGTGGGGCAGGGGACGTCCCGGGGAGCTGTTTTTT CASSEWGRGRPGELFF
TRBJ1-2 TRBV6-1 13 TRBD1 - TGTGCCAGCAGGAGGGACAGCGTGGATGGCTACACCTTC CASRRDSVDGYTF
TRBJ2-2 TRBV28 15 - - TGTGCCAGCCTCCGGCAGCAAAGGGTCACCGGGGAGCTGTTTTTT CASLRQQRVTGELFF
TRBJ1-4 TRBV2 13 TRBD1 - TGTGCCAGCAGTCCAGGGGGCGCGCAAAAACTGTTTTTT CASSPGGAQKLFF
TRBJ2-5 TRBV18 15 - - TGTGCCAGCTCACCACGAGCGGCCGAACAAGAGACCCAGTACTTC CASSPRAAEQETQYF
TRBJ1-2 TRBV6-5 14 - - TGTGCCAGCTGCTTGGCGGGGGCGAGCTATGGCTACACCTTC CASCLAGASYGYTF
TRBJ2-3 TRBV7-9 16 TRBD2 - TGTGCCAGCAGCCGCAGAACTAGCGGGGTAACAGATACGCAGTATTTT CASSRRTSGVTDTQYF
TRBJ1-1 TRBV7-2 13 TRBD1 - TGTGCCAGCAGCTTAACAGGGGGGACTGAAGCTTTCTTT CASSLTGGTEAFF
TRBJ2-7 TRBV7-2 14 - - TGTGCCAGCAGCTTAGGGATGGTTTTCGGCGAGCAGTACTTC CASSLGMVFGEQYF
TRBJ1-1 TRBV29-1 12 - - TGCAGCGTCTCCTACCGGGACACTGAAGCTTTCTTT CSVSYRDTEAFF
TRBJ1-4 TRBV15 13 - - TGTGCCACCACCCGGGAGCAGCGGGAAAAACTGTTTTTT CATTREQREKLFF
TRBJ2-2 TRBV5-1 16 TRBD1 - TGCGCCAGCAGCCACGGGACAGAACTGAACACCGGGGAGCTGTTTTTT CASSHGTELNTGELFF
TRBJ2-1 TRBV10-2 14 TRBD1 - TGCGCCAGCAGTGGCGGGACAGGAAAGAATGAGCAGTTCTTC CASSGGTGKNEQFF
TRBJ1-2 TRBV19 14 TRBD1 - TGTGCCAGTAGTACAGACAGGGGTGACTATGGCTACACCTTC CASSTDRGDYGYTF
TRBJ1-5 TRBV7-2 15 - - TGTGCCAGCAGCCTAGACGGATATAGCAATCAGCCCCAGCATTTT CASSLDGYSNQPQHF
TRBJ1-1 TRBV5-1 12 - - TGCGCCAGCAGCTCCTCGAACACTGAAGCTTTCTTT CASSSSNTEAFF
TRBJ1-4 TRBV7-2 13 - once TGTGCCAGCAGCCCAAACGTTTATGAAAAACTGTTTTTT CASSPNVYEKLFF
TRBJ2-2 TRBV14 17 TRBD1 once TGTGCCAGCAGACATTCACGAATGGGACAGGTGGCCGGGGAGCTGTTTTTT CASRHSRMGQVAGELFF
TRBJ1-2 TRBV4-3 15 TRBD1 - TGCGCCAGCAGCCAGTCGACAGGGGGAGACTATGGCTACACCTTC CASSQSTGGDYGYTF
TRBJ1-4 TRBV5-1 14 TRBD1 - TGCGCCAGCAGCATCGGACAGGTTAATGAAAAACTGTTTTTT CASSIGQVNEKLFF
TRBJ2-3 TRBV4-3 14 - - TGCGCCAGCAGCCAAGTTTCCCAGGGCGGGAAGCAGTATTTT CASSQVSQGGKQYF
TRBJ2-5 TRBV9 13 - - TGTGCCAGCAGCGTACGAGGAGAGGAGACCCAGTACTTC CASSVRGEETQYF
TRBJ1-5 TRBV10-2 13 - - TGCGCCAGCAATCAGGGGCTTGGACAGCCCCAGCATTTT CASNQGLGQPQHF
TRBJ2-5 TRBV30 13 - - TGTGCCTGTCCCTTGGGTGAGGGGGGGACCCAGTACTTC CACPLGEGGTQYF